This T cell receptor beta chain was recorded in a study of OX40 agonist ivuxolimab in advanced cancers. On the study more broadly: With a range of roughly 23 to 85, age averaged 60 years, and nearly 85% were male. Whole-study findings and limits: Partial responders treated at 0.1-3.0 mg/kg exhibited clonal expansion among the lowest measured. Within 6 weeks, CD4+ and CD8+ blood T cells expanded clonally at 0.1 to 3.0 mg/kg. Several nonresponders also turned out to have low normalized T-cell clonal expansion.

The germline V and J ends were trimmed by 5 bases and 1 base, with 16 bases remaining between them. Germline CDR1 MNHNY, CDR2 SVGAGI (reference sequence). The CDR3 extends over 16 amino acids. A remark on this clone: Its antigen remains unidentified.

Measured with immunoSEQ multiplex PCR; TCRdb has only the in-frame clones, and not every one. This sample has more than 50,000 clones, with around 84% found just once. The chain is built from TRBV6-6 and TRBJ2-3, with D unresolved. The sequencing here drew on CD4+ or CD8+ T cells sorted from blood, taken in a trial of the OX40 agonist ivuxolimab. The receptor's source is an adult with an advanced solid tumor such as melanoma, head and neck, liver or kidney cancer. CDR3 nucleotides: TGTGCCAGCAGTATCGGCCTTGGGGTTGGCACAGATACGCAGTATTTT. Protein: CASSIGLGVGTDTQYF.